The next 32 T cell receptor beta chains were all read from a single sample in a study of blood T cells in healthy people across ages (dated by TCRdb to the mid-2010s). The method behind the library was 5' RACE. Sequencing took place on an Illumina HiSeq 2500. A second PCR of about 6 to 12 cycles was run with a J-beta primer mix and a sample-barcoded 5' primer. In-frame beta chains were kept once TCRdb had trimmed the public reads at Q25 with fastp and called clones with MiXCR. Every CDR3 protein is listed once, alongside the most common genes and DNA of its rows. Across this sample there are hundreds of thousands of distinct CDR3 sequences, with around 68% seen only once. Jointly, the top ten make up about a quarter of the sample. Material: blood. These receptors were taken from a man aged 25 to 40 in good health.

The DNA for the CDR3 is TGTGCCAGCAGCAGGACAGGGGATGGGGAAAACATTCAGTACTTC. Amino acids: CASSRTGDGENIQYF. The chain joins TRBV4-2 to TRBJ2-4; 9 nucleotides align to TRBD1. Germline CDR1 is LGHNA and CDR2 is YNFKEQ. V was clipped by 5 bases and J by 5 bases; unmatched bases: 7. This CDR3 has 15 amino acids.

Of note for this clonotype: A much larger clone is a single base away; this may be a read error. The chain carries TRBV4-2 and TRBJ2-5; TRBD1 might be the D (5 bases). The J call may be wrong; the DNA end is better matched by TRBJ2-7. CDR3 length: 15 residues. CDR1 LGHNA and CDR2 YNFKEQ come from the germline V gene. This CDR3 is CASSQGSGSSHEQYF. The CDR3 DNA follows: TGTGCCAGCAGCCAGGGCTCAGGGTCCTCTCACGAGCAGTACTTC.

The chain carries TRBV7-9 and TRBJ1-5; 8 bases fit TRBD1. The CDR3 extends over 17 amino acids. V was clipped by 0 bases and J by 3 bases; unmatched bases: 7. CDR1 and CDR2 from the germline V gene are SEHNR and FQNEAQ (reference sequence). The CDR3 is CASSLAAGTGPNQPQHF. In nucleotides, the CDR3 is TGTGCCAGCAGCTTAGCCGCCGGGACAGGACCCAATCAGCCCCAGCATTTT.

The CDR3 is CASGAGVRETQYF. The CDR3 DNA sequence: TGTGCCAGCGGCGCGGGAGTCCGAGAGACCCAGTACTTC. The chain uses TRBV12-3 or TRBV12-4 and TRBJ2-5, with 7 nucleotides matching TRBD2. Unmatched junction bases numbered 7, after V lost 8 bases and J lost 4 bases. This CDR3 spans 13 amino acids.

J is TRBJ2-5 and V is TRBV13, with D tentatively TRBD1 (5 bases). The V gene lost 8 bases and the J gene lost 11 bases, with 18 bases spanning the gap. Germline CDR1 and CDR2: PRHDT and FYEKMQ (reference sequence). This CDR3 is built from 12 residues. CDR3 coding DNA: TGTGCCAGCGAAGGCAGGGCCTACGAACAGTACTTC. Its protein is CASEGRAYEQYF.

The sample holds one count of this clonotype. The chain combines TRBV7-8 with TRBJ2-4; maybe TRBD2 (6 bases). This CDR3 has 18 residues. V was cut by 4 bases and J by 0 bases, with 19 bases left in between. Looked up from germline, CDR1 is SGHVS and CDR2 is FQNEAQ. As DNA, the CDR3 is TGTGCCAGCAGCTCCTACCACCGGGACTTCCTAGCCAAAAACATTCAGTACTTC. Its protein is CASSSYHRDFLAKNIQYF.

This clonotype was detected a few times. V and J are TRBV29-1 and TRBJ1-2; unclear D gene. Germline CDR1 and CDR2: SQVTM and ANQGSEA. Trimming shortened V by 0 bases and J by 8 bases, and 7 bases separated the two germline ends. The CDR3 contains 11 residues. The CDR3 DNA is TGCAGCGTTGAAGACACCAGGGGCTACACCTTC. Its protein product is CSVEDTRGYTF.

With regard to this clonotype: The junction departs from the called germline gene at one end, perhaps through a read error. The chain couples TRBV27 to TRBJ2-5; perhaps TRBD1 as D (6 bases). The CDR3 is made up of 15 amino acids. Per the germline V gene, CDR1 is MNHEY and CDR2 is SMNVEV (reference sequence). Here the CDR3 DNA reads TGTGCCGGCAGTTTAAACGGGGTCACAGGGTCTGAGCAGTACTTC. Translated, it gives CAGSLNGVTGSEQYF.

This clonotype was observed a handful of times. This chain uses TRBV7-6 with TRBJ1-1; maybe TRBD1 (6 bases). Trimming stripped 6 bases from V and 1 base from J, with 9 bases between. CDR1 and CDR2 from the germline V gene are SGHVS and FNYEAQ. This CDR3 region has 13 residues. CDR3 coding DNA: TGTGCCAGCAGTAGGGGGAGGAACACTGAAGCTTTCTTT. As protein: CASSRGRNTEAFF.

The chain employs TRBV3-1 and TRBJ2-1; D may be TRBD1 or TRBD2 (6 bases each). The V gene lost 0 bases and the J gene lost 2 bases, with 20 bases spanning the gap. CDR1 is LGHDT and CDR2 is YNNKEL in the germline V gene (reference sequence). The CDR3 has 19 amino acids. This CDR3 is CASSQDFRSEGGPYNEQFF. CDR3 DNA: TGTGCCAGCAGCCAAGATTTTCGGAGCGAGGGGGGACCCTACAATGAGCAGTTCTTC.

The chain joins TRBV14 to TRBJ2-7, with TRBD1 matching over 9 bases. Germline trimming cut 0 bases from V and 7 bases from J; bases unmatched to any gene: 7. The V gene's germline CDR1 is SGHDN and CDR2 FVKESK. The CDR3 consists of 15 residues. CDR3 sequence: CASSQDSNRGREQYF. The CDR3 DNA reads as TGTGCCAGCAGCCAAGATAGCAACAGGGGGCGTGAGCAGTACTTC.

There are a few counts of this clonotype. The chain couples TRBV12-3 or TRBV12-4 to TRBJ2-1; D ambiguous. V lost 6 bases and J lost 0, with 18 bases in between. The CDR3 consists of 17 residues. CDR3 region: CASRSGQIHHSYNEQFF. CDR3 DNA: TGTGCCAGCAGGTCCGGTCAAATCCACCACTCCTACAATGAGCAGTTCTTC.

The V gene is TRBV29-1, the J gene TRBJ1-1; no reliable D call. CDR1 and CDR2 from the germline V gene are SQVTM and ANQGSEA. Trimming shortened V by 5 bases and J by 4 bases, and 8 bases separated the two germline ends. The CDR3 has 11 amino acids. The CDR3 DNA reads TGCAGCGTTCTTTGGGGCACTGAAGCTTTCTTT. Translated: CSVLWGTEAFF. The complete variable domain, with remaining parts taken from reference TRBV29-1 and TRBJ1-1, reads SAVISQKPSRDICQRGTSLTIQCQVDSQVTMMFWYRQQPGQSLTLIATANQGSEATYESGFVIDKFPISRPNLTFSTLTVSNMSPEDSSIYLCSVLWGTEAFFGQGTRLTVV.

This chain links TRBV6-6 with TRBJ2-1; 8 bases line up with TRBD1. In germline, CDR1 is MNHNY, CDR2 SVGAGI (reference sequence). This CDR3 spans 15 amino acids. V lost 6 bases to trimming and J lost 3 bases; unmatched junction nucleotides: 7. This chain's CDR3 is CASRDSTGDYNEQFF. The CDR3 DNA is TGTGCCAGCAGAGACTCGACAGGGGACTACAATGAGCAGTTCTTC.

The gene calls are TRBV7-9 and TRBJ1-4, with 8 bases lining up with TRBD1. From germline, CDR1 is SEHNR and CDR2 FQNEAQ (reference sequence). The CDR3 is 16 amino acids. V shed 4 bases and J 7 bases; nucleotides not matched to a gene: 11. The DNA of the CDR3 is TGTGCCAGCAGCTCAGACGCAGGGGGCGCGATTGAAAAACTGTTTTTT. Its protein product is CASSSDAGGAIEKLFF.

V is TRBV12-3 or TRBV12-4 and J is TRBJ1-2; no firm D call. The CDR3 spans 13 residues. V lost 2 bases, J lost 2 bases, and 6 bases lay in between. The CDR3 DNA reads TGTGCCAGCAGTTTAAACACCAACTATGGCTACACCTTC. Its protein is CASSLNTNYGYTF.

To note about this clonotype: The germline gene is not matched at one end of the junction; a read error may be the cause. The V call is TRBV20-1, the J call TRBJ2-7; either TRBD1 or TRBD2 may supply D (5 bases each). CDR3 length equals 13 residues. CDR1 is DFQATT, CDR2 SNEGSKA, per germline (reference sequence). This CDR3 is CSARSLGANERYF. For the CDR3, the DNA is TGCAGTGCTAGAAGCCTCGGGGCTAACGAGCGGTACTTC.

The chain recombines TRBV7-9 with TRBJ2-7; possible D gene TRBD1, 7 bases. The germline V gene has CDR1 SEHNR and CDR2 FQNEAQ (reference sequence). The CDR3 loop spans 14 amino acids. Trimming took off 5 bases at V and 5 bases at J, with 16 bases between the two ends. CDR3 nucleotides: TGTGCCAGCAGCCCGCGGGGACAGAAGGACGAGCAGTACTTC. Its protein is CASSPRGQKDEQYF.

The table lists this clonotype with a few counts. J is TRBJ1-6 and V is TRBV5-1; 9 positions agree with TRBD1. V shed 0 bases, J shed 5 bases, and the junction held 3 bases outside the gene matches. Looked up from germline, CDR1 is SGHRS and CDR2 is YFSETQ. This CDR3 spans 16 amino acids. CDR3 sequence (DNA): TGCGCCAGCAGCTTGGACGGGACAGGGAATAATTCACCCCTCCACTTT. Translation: CASSLDGTGNNSPLHF.

Of note for this clonotype: At one of its ends the junction is not consistent with the germline gene, which may arise from a read error. This rearrangement joins TRBV28 to TRBJ2-7, with D uncertain. Germline CDR1 MDHEN, CDR2 SYDVKM. This CDR3 is 16 amino acids long. The CDR3 is CAGSTNGRAKSYEQYF. The CDR3 DNA sequence: TGTGCCGGCAGTACCAATGGACGGGCCAAATCCTACGAGCAGTACTTC.

This chain joins TRBV6-5 and TRBJ1-6; D possibly corresponds to TRBD1 (6 bases). This CDR3 has 16 amino acids. Germline V gene data show CDR1 as MNHEY and CDR2 as SVGAGI. V was shortened by 0 bases and J by 7 bases, with 13 bases between the two germline ends. The CDR3 here is CASSYSRDIPNSPLHF. The CDR3, as DNA: TGTGCCAGCAGTTACTCCCGGGACATTCCCAATTCACCCCTCCACTTT.

The chain joins TRBV29-1 to TRBJ2-2, with a possible D match to TRBD2 (5 bases). The V and J ends lost 7 bases and 1 base respectively, with 7 bases between them. Germline V gene lookup returns CDR1 SQVTM and CDR2 ANQGSEA. CDR3 size: 12 residues. As DNA, the CDR3 is TGCAGCGCCGGGGAGAACACCGGGGAGCTGTTTTTT. As protein: CSAGENTGELFF.

The V and J genes are TRBV20-1 and TRBJ1-2; 7 bases line up with TRBD1. Germline trimming cut 1 base from V and 4 bases from J; bases unmatched to any gene: 3. CDR3 length equals 13 residues. Germline CDR1 and CDR2: DFQATT and SNEGSKA (reference sequence). CDR3 residues: CSARGRGSYGYTF. CDR3 nucleotide sequence: TGCAGTGCTAGAGGCAGGGGGAGCTATGGCTACACCTTC.

This clonotype occurred once. The V gene is TRBV5-1, the J gene TRBJ2-4; 8 bases align to TRBD1. The J call may be in error: the DNA end matches TRBJ2-7 better. The CDR3 totals 16 residues. The V gene's germline CDR1 is SGHRS and CDR2 YFSETQ. CDR3 nucleotides: TGCGCCAGCAGCTCCGAAGACAGGGGTTCAACCTACGAGCAGTACTTC. As protein: CASSSEDRGSTYEQYF.

The V call is TRBV11-1, the J call TRBJ2-1; D may be TRBD2 (5 bases). Germline values: CDR1 SGHAT, CDR2 FQDESV (reference sequence). The CDR3 loop spans 16 amino acids. Trimming removed 5 bases at V and 2 bases at J, with 16 bases between. The CDR3 protein is CASSPRTGVAYNEQFF. CDR3 nucleotide sequence: TGTGCCAGCAGCCCCAGGACCGGGGTGGCCTACAATGAGCAGTTCTTC.

The chain recombines TRBV12-3 or TRBV12-4 with TRBJ1-2, with D perhaps matching TRBD1 (6 bases). Trimming removed 5 bases from V and 8 bases from J, with 15 bases in between. The CDR3 totals 13 residues. The CDR3 here is CASSVYVTGGYTF. In nucleotides, the CDR3 is TGTGCCAGCAGTGTCTACGTGACAGGAGGCTACACCTTC.

Regarding this clonotype: This may come from a read error, since a much larger clone is one base off. The genes are TRBV10-3 and TRBJ2-7; 10 bases align to TRBD2. The length of the CDR3 is 13 residues. V shed 10 bases and J 7 bases; nucleotides not matched to a gene: 10. Germline CDR1 ENHRY, CDR2 SYGVKD. CDR3 in DNA: TGTGCCACAGCGGGGGGGCTCATCGATGAGCAGTACTTC. Its protein product is CATAGGLIDEQYF.

The chain carries TRBV20-1 and TRBJ1-2, with TRBD1 as a possible D gene (6 bases). The CDR3 contains 12 residues. Germline-derived CDR1 and CDR2 are DFQATT and SNEGSKA (reference sequence). Trimming cost V 2 bases and J 4 bases, with 8 bases left between them. The chain's CDR3 is CSARYRVYGYTF. CDR3 in DNA: TGCAGTGCTAGATACAGGGTCTATGGCTACACCTTC.

The chain carries TRBV4-3 and TRBJ1-5, with no clear D. Germline CDR1 is LGHNA and CDR2 is YSLEER. V lost 4 bases and J lost 7, with 17 bases in between. The CDR3 has 15 amino acids. The CDR3 protein is CASSPRTGSIQPQHF. The CDR3 nucleotides read TGCGCCAGCAGCCCAAGGACGGGTAGTATACAGCCCCAGCATTTT.

The rearrangement uses TRBV13 and TRBJ2-4; 9 bases align to TRBD1. Germline loops: CDR1 PRHDT, CDR2 FYEKMQ (reference sequence). V dropped 5 bases and J dropped 7; count of bases not matched to a gene: 3. The CDR3 consists of 13 residues. In DNA, the CDR3 is TGTGCCAGCAGCGAACAGGGGGCGAACATTCAGTACTTC. Protein sequence: CASSEQGANIQYF.

The rearrangement links TRBV27 to TRBJ1-2; D unclear. CDR3 size: 17 residues. Germline-derived CDR1 and CDR2 are MNHEY and SMNVEV (reference sequence). V was shortened by 5 bases and J by 4 bases, with 23 bases between the two germline ends. CDR3 amino acids: CASSPLVEATMAYGYTF. For the CDR3, the DNA is TGTGCCAGCAGTCCTCTAGTGGAGGCTACTATGGCCTATGGCTACACCTTC.

The chain recombines TRBV4-2 with TRBJ1-1, with TRBD1 as a possible D gene (5 bases). The length of the CDR3 is 14 residues. Germline-derived CDR1 and CDR2 are LGHNA and YNFKEQ. Trimming left V 1 base short and J 7 bases short, with 13 bases between. The CDR3 nucleotides read TGTGCCAGCAGCCAAGGCAGGGAGGTGGGTGAAGCTTTCTTT. It encodes CASSQGREVGEAFF.